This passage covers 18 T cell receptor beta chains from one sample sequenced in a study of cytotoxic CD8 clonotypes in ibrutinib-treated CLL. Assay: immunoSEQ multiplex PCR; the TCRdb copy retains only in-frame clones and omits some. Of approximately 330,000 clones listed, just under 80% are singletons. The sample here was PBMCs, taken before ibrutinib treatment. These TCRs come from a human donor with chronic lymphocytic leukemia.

DNA for the CDR3: TGTGCCAGCAGCTTCCTCGGAGGGCAGAACACTGAAGCTTTCTTT. Protein: CASSFLGGQNTEAFF. The chain recombines TRBV7-2 with TRBJ1-1; D unclear. Looked up from germline, CDR1 is SGHTA and CDR2 is FQGNSA. The CDR3 loop spans 15 amino acids. V was trimmed by 3 bases and J by 1 base, leaving 12 bases between them.

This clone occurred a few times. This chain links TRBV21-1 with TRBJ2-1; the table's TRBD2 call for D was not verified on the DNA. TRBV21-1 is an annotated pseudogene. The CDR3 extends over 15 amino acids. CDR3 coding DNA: TGTGCCAGCAGCAAAGAAACTAGCGGGAGGGATGAGCAGTTCTTC. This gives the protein CASSKETSGRDEQFF.

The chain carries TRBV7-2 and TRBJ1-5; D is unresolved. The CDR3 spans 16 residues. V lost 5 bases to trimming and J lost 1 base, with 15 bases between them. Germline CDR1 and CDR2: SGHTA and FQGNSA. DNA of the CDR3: TGTGCCAGCAGCAGGAGTGCGGGGAGGAGCAATCAGCCCCAGCATTTT. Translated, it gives CASSRSAGRSNQPQHF.

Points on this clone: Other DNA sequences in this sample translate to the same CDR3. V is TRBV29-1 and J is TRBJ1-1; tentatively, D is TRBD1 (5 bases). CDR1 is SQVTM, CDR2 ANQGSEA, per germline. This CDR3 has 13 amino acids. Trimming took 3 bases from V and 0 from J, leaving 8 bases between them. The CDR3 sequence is CSVEGRLNTEAFF. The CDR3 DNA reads TGCAGCGTTGAGGGACGCCTGAACACTGAAGCTTTCTTT.

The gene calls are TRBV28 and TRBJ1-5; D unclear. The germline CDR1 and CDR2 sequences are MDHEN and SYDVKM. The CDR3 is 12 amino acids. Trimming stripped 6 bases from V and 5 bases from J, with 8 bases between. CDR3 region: CASRPLDQPQHF. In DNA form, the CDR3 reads TGTGCCAGCAGGCCCCTTGATCAGCCCCAGCATTTT. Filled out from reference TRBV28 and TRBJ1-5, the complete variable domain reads DVKVTQSSRYLVKRTGEKVFLECVQDMDHENMFWYRQDPGLGLRLIYFSYDVKMKEKGDIPEGYSVSREKKERFSLILESASTNQTSMYLCASRPLDQPQHFGDGTRLSIL.

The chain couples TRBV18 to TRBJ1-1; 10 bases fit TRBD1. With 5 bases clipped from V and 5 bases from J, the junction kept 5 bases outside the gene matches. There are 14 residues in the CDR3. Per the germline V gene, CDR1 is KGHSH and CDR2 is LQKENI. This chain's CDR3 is CASSFDRGRTEAFF. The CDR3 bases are TGTGCCAGCTCATTCGACAGGGGGCGAACTGAAGCTTTCTTT.

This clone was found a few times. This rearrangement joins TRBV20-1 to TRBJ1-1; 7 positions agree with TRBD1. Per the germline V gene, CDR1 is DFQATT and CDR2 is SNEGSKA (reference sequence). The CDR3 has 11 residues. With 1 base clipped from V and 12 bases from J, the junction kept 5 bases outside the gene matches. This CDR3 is CSARGQGRTFF. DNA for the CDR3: TGCAGTGCTAGAGGACAGGGTAGAACTTTCTTT.

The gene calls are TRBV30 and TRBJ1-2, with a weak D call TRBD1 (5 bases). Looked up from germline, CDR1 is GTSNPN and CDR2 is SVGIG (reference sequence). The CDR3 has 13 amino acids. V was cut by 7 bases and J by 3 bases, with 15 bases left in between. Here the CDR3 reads CALETETYYGYTF. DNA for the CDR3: TGTGCCTTGGAGACAGAGACTTACTATGGCTACACCTTC.

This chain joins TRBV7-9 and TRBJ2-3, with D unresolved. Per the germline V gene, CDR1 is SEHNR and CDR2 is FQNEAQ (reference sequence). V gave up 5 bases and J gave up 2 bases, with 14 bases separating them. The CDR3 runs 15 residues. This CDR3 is CASSLLPVHTDTQYF. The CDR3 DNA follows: TGTGCCAGCAGCCTCCTTCCGGTACACACAGATACGCAGTATTTT.

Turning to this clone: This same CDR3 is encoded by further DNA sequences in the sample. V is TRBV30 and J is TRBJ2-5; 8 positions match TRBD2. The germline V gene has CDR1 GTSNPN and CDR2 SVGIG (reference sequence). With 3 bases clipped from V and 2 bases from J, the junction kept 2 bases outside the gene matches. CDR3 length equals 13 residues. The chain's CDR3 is CAWSSGGQETQYF. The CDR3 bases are TGTGCCTGGAGCTCGGGAGGGCAAGAGACCCAGTACTTC.

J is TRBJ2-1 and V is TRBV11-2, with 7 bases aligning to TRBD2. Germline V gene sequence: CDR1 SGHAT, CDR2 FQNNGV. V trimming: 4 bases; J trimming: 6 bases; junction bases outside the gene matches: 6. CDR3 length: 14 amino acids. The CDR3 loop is CASSSGLVRNEQFF. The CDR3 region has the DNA TGTGCCAGCAGCTCCGGACTAGTACGCAATGAGCAGTTCTTC.

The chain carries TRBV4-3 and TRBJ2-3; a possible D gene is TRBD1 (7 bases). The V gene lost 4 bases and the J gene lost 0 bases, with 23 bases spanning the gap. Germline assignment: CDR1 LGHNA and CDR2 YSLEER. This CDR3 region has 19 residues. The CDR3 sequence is CASSLTPPQGGYSTDTQYF. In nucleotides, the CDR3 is TGCGCCAGCAGCCTAACTCCCCCTCAGGGGGGTTATAGCACAGATACGCAGTATTTT.

CDR3 DNA sequence: TGCGCCAGCAGCCCCGCTGTCGATGGCTACACCTTC. It encodes CASSPAVDGYTF. The chain combines TRBV5-1 with TRBJ1-2, with D hard to call. Germline V lookup: CDR1 SGHRS, CDR2 YFSETQ. The CDR3 covers 12 residues. V lost 4 bases to trimming and J lost 6 bases, with 10 bases between them.

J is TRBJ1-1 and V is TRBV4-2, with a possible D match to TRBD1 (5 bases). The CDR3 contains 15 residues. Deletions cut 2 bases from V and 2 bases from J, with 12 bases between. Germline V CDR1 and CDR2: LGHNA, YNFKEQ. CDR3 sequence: CASSQIGTDNTEAFF. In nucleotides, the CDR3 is TGTGCCAGCAGCCAAATCGGGACGGACAACACTGAAGCTTTCTTT.

Here the CDR3 reads CASSPGPQNTEAFF. The DNA for the CDR3 is TGTGCCAGCAGCCCCGGGCCTCAGAACACTGAAGCTTTCTTT. The chain joins TRBV5-6 to TRBJ1-1, with D hard to call. Germline CDR1 SGHDT, CDR2 YYEEEE. Trimming stripped 4 bases from V and 1 base from J, with 11 bases between. The CDR3 runs 14 residues.

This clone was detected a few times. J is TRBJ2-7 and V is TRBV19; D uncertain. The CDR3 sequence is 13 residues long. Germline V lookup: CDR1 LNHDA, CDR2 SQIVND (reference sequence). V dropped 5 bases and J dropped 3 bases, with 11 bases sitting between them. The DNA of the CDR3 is TGTGCCAGTAGTTTAGGACGCCACTACGAGCAGTACTTC. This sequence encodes CASSLGRHYEQYF.

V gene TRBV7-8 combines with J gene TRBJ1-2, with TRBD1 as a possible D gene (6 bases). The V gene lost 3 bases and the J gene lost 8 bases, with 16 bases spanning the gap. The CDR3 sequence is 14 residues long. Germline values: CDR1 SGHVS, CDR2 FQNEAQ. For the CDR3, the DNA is TGTGCCAGCAGCTTCCCCCTCAGGGGTGGCGGCTACACCTTC. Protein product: CASSFPLRGGGYTF.

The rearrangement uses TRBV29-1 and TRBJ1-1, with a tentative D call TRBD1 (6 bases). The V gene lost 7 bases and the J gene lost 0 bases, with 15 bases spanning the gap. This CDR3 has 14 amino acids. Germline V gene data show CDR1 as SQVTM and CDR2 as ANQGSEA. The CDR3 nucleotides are TGCAGCGGGGGAACGGGACAAATGAACACTGAAGCTTTCTTT. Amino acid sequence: CSGGTGQMNTEAFF.